This T cell receptor (beta chain) was captured in a study of naive and memory T cell subsets. Whole-study findings and limits: Between naive and memory subsets, TCR abundance power law exponents differed. Over 90% of naive TCR sequences appeared only once after error correction, unlike memory subsets.

The CDR3 length is 17 residues. CDR1 is SGHTA and CDR2 is FQGNSA in the germline V gene. The V and J ends lost 3 bases and 2 bases respectively, with 17 bases between them. Turning to this clonotype: As yet, its antigen is unknown.

Separate alpha and beta amplification began at the second PCR step. Cells stained for CD3, CD4, CD8, CD45RA, CD27 and viability were sorted into four CD45RA/CD27 subsets. An equimolar mix of two oligonucleotides served as the beta constant-region primer for TRBC1 and TRBC2. TCRdb processed the UMI-ligation and nested PCR reads anew with MiXCR; each CDR3 protein has one entry. The repertoire holds under 40,000 distinct CDR3 sequences, approximately 12% seen once, with around 20% in the top ten. The chain joins TRBV7-2 to TRBJ1-5; TRBD1 is a possible D gene (5 bases). The TCR comes from a human donor in good health. Sequences were obtained from effector memory CD4+ T cells from blood. Documented subset: effector memory, CD45RA- CD27-. CDR3 bases: TGTGCCAGCAGCTTTTATTCATGGGGCCGCGGCAATCAGCCCCAGCATTTT. Translation gives CASSFYSWGRGNQPQHF.